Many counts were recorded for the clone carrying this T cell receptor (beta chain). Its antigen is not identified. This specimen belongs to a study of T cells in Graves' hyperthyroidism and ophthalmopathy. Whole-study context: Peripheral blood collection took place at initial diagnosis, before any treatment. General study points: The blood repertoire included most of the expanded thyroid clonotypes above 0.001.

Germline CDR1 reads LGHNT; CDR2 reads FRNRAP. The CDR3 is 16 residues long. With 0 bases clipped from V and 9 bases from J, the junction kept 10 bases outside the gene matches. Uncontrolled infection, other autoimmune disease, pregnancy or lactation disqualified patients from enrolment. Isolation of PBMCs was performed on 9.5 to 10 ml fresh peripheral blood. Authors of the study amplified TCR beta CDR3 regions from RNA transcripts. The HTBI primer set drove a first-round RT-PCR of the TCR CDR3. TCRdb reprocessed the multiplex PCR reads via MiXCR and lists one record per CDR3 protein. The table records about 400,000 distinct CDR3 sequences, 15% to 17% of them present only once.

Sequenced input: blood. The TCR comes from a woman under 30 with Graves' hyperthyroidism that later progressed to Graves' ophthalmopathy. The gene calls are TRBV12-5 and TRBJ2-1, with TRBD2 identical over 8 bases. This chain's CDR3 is CASGLVFRGGDTEQFF. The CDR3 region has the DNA TGTGCTAGTGGTTTGGTATTCCGGGGGGGGGACACTGAGCAGTTCTTC.